These 31 T cell receptor beta chains share one sample of origin, sequenced in a study of T cells in Graves' hyperthyroidism and ophthalmopathy. The CDR3 regions of TCR beta were amplified from RNA transcripts. The TCR CDR3 first-round RT-PCR relied on the HTBI primer set. Each CDR3 protein is one row after TCRdb ran MiXCR on the multiplex PCR reads. The sample holds 460,000 or so distinct CDR3 sequences, 13% to 15% seen once. The specimen sequenced was blood. The receptors stem from a woman under 30 with Graves' hyperthyroidism.

This clonotype was found many times. The chain links TRBV5-1 to TRBJ2-5, with D maybe TRBD1 (5 bases). V lost 0 bases, J lost 2 bases, and 11 bases lay in between. The CDR3 covers 15 residues. Germline V CDR1 and CDR2: SGHRS, YFSETQ. The CDR3 region is CASSLDVTAQETQYF. CDR3 bases: TGCGCCAGCAGCTTGGATGTGACAGCACAAGAGACCCAGTACTTC.

This clonotype has just a few counts. The CDR3 loop reads CASRLTRLQETQYF. In nucleotides, the CDR3 is TGCGCCAGCAGACTGACTAGATTACAAGAGACCCAGTACTTC. The chain is built from TRBV10-2 and TRBJ2-5; D perhaps matches TRBD2 (6 bases). Trimming left V 6 bases short and J 2 bases short, with 13 bases between. The length of the CDR3 is 14 residues. Per the germline V gene, CDR1 is WSHSY and CDR2 is SAAADI.

Concerning this clonotype: This sequence may be a read error, since a much larger clone differs from it by one base. The chain uses TRBV19 and TRBJ1-1; no definite D call. Germline CDR1 is LNHDA and CDR2 is SQIVND (reference sequence). The CDR3 sequence is 12 residues long. The CDR3, as DNA: TGTGCCAGTAGTAGAGGACGGAGTGAAGCTCTCTTT. Its protein is CASSRGRSEALF. The full variable domain, with the rest looked up from reference TRBV19 and TRBJ1-1, is DGGITQSPKYLFRKEGQNVTLSCEQNLNHDAMYWYRQDPGQGLRLIYYSQIVNDFQKGDIAEGYSVSREKKESFPLTVTSAQKNPTAFYLCASSRGRSEALFGQGTRLTVV.

This clonotype was observed a handful of times. The J gene is TRBJ2-3, the V gene TRBV2; TRBD1 matches at 7 bases. CDR3 length equals 16 residues. The V segment lost 5 bases and the J segment 0 bases; nucleotides outside the gene matches: 8. Germline V CDR1 and CDR2: SNHLY, FYNNEI. The chain's CDR3 is CASSYPTGSSTDTQYF. CDR3 nucleotides: TGTGCCAGCAGTTATCCGACAGGGTCTAGCACAGATACGCAGTATTTT.

This clonotype was found many times. J is TRBJ2-1 and V is TRBV29-1; perhaps D is TRBD1 or TRBD2 (5 bases each). There are 14 residues in the CDR3. CDR1 SQVTM and CDR2 ANQGSEA come from the germline V gene. V was cut by 7 bases and J by 10 bases, with 23 bases left in between. The CDR3 DNA is TGCAGCGCCCGGACAAGGCTACTGGAGGTAGAGCAGTTCTTC. This sequence encodes CSARTRLLEVEQFF.

The table lists this clonotype with a few counts. In nucleotides, the CDR3 is TGTGCCAGCAGCTCCCCTCATATGGGGACCGGGGAGCTGTTTTTT. This encodes CASSSPHMGTGELFF. J is TRBJ2-2 and V is TRBV7-3; the D is unclear. CDR1 and CDR2 (germline): SGHTA, FQGTGA. This CDR3 region has 15 residues. The V gene lost 4 bases and the J gene lost 5 bases, with 14 bases spanning the gap. Full variable domain (rest looked up from reference TRBV7-3 and TRBJ2-2): GAGVSQTPSNKVTEKGKYVELRCDPISGHTALYWYRQSLGQGPEFLIYFQGTGAADDSGLPNDRFFAVRPEGSVSTLKIQRTERGDSAVYLCASSSPHMGTGELFFGEGSRLTVL.

The chain employs TRBV19 and TRBJ1-2, with 8 nucleotides matching TRBD1. Germline V CDR1 and CDR2: LNHDA, SQIVND (reference sequence). This CDR3 is built from 12 residues. Trimming cost V 9 bases and J 4 bases; bases outside gene matches: 4. The CDR3 DNA follows: TGTGCCAGCGGACAGGGCGCCTATGGCTACACCTTC. It translates to CASGQGAYGYTF.

This sequence joins TRBV20-1 and TRBJ2-7; TRBD1 matches 9 bases. The CDR3 spans 13 residues. J lost 2 bases, V lost 5 bases, and 4 bases had no gene match. Germline CDR1 is DFQATT and CDR2 is SNEGSKA (reference sequence). In DNA, the CDR3 is TGCAGTGCTCGTGGGACAGGGACCTACGAGCAGTACTTC. Translation gives CSARGTGTYEQYF.

This clonotype occurred many times. The chain uses TRBV3-1 and TRBJ2-3; no firm D call. Germline-derived CDR1 and CDR2 are LGHDT and YNNKEL (reference sequence). Trimming removed 0 bases from V and 6 bases from J, with 10 bases in between. The CDR3 loop spans 14 amino acids. Written as DNA, the CDR3 is TGTGCCAGCAGCCAAGACTGGGCGGCGGATACGCAGTATTTT. This encodes CASSQDWAADTQYF.

This clonotype showed up just a few times. This sequence joins TRBV28 and TRBJ1-1, with D hard to call. Germline CDR1 reads MDHEN; CDR2 reads SYDVKM. The CDR3 is 16 amino acids. The germline V and J ends were trimmed by 6 bases and 2 bases, with 19 bases remaining between them. The CDR3 reads CASSLGLTPSNTEAFF. The CDR3 DNA sequence: TGTGCCAGCAGCCTCGGACTGACACCCTCCAACACTGAAGCTTTCTTT.

The chain uses TRBV6-5 and TRBJ1-4, with D perhaps matching TRBD1 (5 bases). CDR3 length: 15 residues. V was shortened by 2 bases and J by 6 bases, with 13 bases between the two germline ends. Germline assignment: CDR1 MNHEY and CDR2 SVGAGI. CDR3: CASSYPHETDEKLFF. In DNA, the CDR3 is TGTGCCAGCAGTTACCCCCACGAGACAGATGAAAAACTGTTTTTT.

Regarding this clonotype: Being one base from a much bigger clone, this may be a read error. The chain combines TRBV6-2 or TRBV6-3 with TRBJ2-5, with 8 bases matching TRBD2. Per the germline V gene, CDR1 is MNHEY and CDR2 is SVGEGT. This CDR3 contains 15 residues. The CDR3 DNA sequence: TGTGTCAGCAGTGGAACGGGAGGGTACCAAGAGACCCAGTACTTC. Translated, it gives CVSSGTGGYQETQYF.

There are many counts of this clonotype. V gene TRBV2 combines with J gene TRBJ1-1; the D is unclear. Germline CDR1 reads SNHLY; CDR2 reads FYNNEI. The V end lost 6 bases, the J end lost 1 base, and 9 bases lay between the germline ends. The CDR3 is 13 amino acids. DNA of the CDR3: TGTGCCAGCAGGAGTCTCTCGAACACTGAAGCTTTCTTT. Protein: CASRSLSNTEAFF. Full variable domain (missing parts from reference TRBV2 and TRBJ1-1): EPEVTQTPSHQVTQMGQEVILRCVPISNHLYFYWYRQILGQKVEFLVSFYNNEISEKSEIFDDQFSVERPDGSNFTLKIRSTKLEDSAMYFCASRSLSNTEAFFGQGTRLTVV.

This clonotype was seen many times. V gene TRBV30 combines with J gene TRBJ1-5, with D possibly being TRBD1 (6 bases). The CDR3 consists of 14 residues. The germline V gene encodes CDR1 GTSNPN and CDR2 SVGIG (reference sequence). The germline V and J ends were trimmed by 5 bases and 4 bases, with 15 bases remaining between them. CDR3 in DNA: TGTGCCTGGTGTGAGGACAGCCTAAATCAGCCCCAGCATTTT. Its protein product is CAWCEDSLNQPQHF.

CDR3 coding DNA: TGCAGTGCTAGAGATCCCAGGGAGGGAGATGGCTACACCTTC. Amino acids: CSARDPREGDGYTF. V is TRBV20-1 and J is TRBJ1-2, with D perhaps TRBD1 (5 bases). With 0 bases removed from V and 6 bases from J, the gap between germline ends came to 14 bases. The CDR3 has 14 amino acids. Germline values: CDR1 DFQATT, CDR2 SNEGSKA (reference sequence).

The genes are TRBV20-1 and TRBJ1-6; D uncertain. This CDR3 comprises 14 residues. V dropped 6 bases and J dropped 3 bases, with 12 bases sitting between them. CDR1 and CDR2 (germline): DFQATT, SNEGSKA (reference sequence). CDR3 sequence reads: CSAQAELYNSPLHF. CDR3 bases: TGCAGTGCCCAGGCGGAACTCTATAATTCACCCCTCCACTTT.

This clonotype was seen a few times. The CDR3 sequence is CASSPPSRAGGNYGYTF. The CDR3 bases are TGTGCCAGCTCACCACCGTCGAGGGCAGGGGGCAACTATGGCTACACCTTC. J is TRBJ1-2 and V is TRBV18; 8 nucleotides agree with TRBD1. The ends lost 0 bases at V and 2 bases at J; junction bases unmatched: 8. CDR1 is KGHSH and CDR2 is LQKENI in the germline V gene. This CDR3 has 17 amino acids.

A few counts support this clonotype. CDR3 DNA sequence: TGTGCCAGCAGCCAAAAAGGGGGTTTCAGCTACGAGCAGTACTTC. As protein: CASSQKGGFSYEQYF. The chain links TRBV3-1 to TRBJ2-7; possible D gene TRBD1, 6 bases. Germline CDR1 LGHDT, CDR2 YNNKEL (reference sequence). Trimming removed 2 bases at V and 3 bases at J, with 14 bases between. CDR3 length: 15 amino acids.

V gene TRBV9 combines with J gene TRBJ1-2; D is undetermined. Deletions cut 4 bases from V and 4 bases from J, with 26 bases between. Germline loops: CDR1 SGDLS, CDR2 YYNGEE. CDR3 length: 18 residues. The DNA of the CDR3 is TGTGCCAGCAGCCCCCTTCGGCTGACTGAAGTCCAAATCTATGGCTACACCTTC. Its translation is CASSPLRLTEVQIYGYTF.

The CDR3 coding sequence is TGCAGTGCTAGAATGGCAGGGGGAATTAATCAGCCCCAGCATTTT. It is translated as CSARMAGGINQPQHF. The V call is TRBV20-1, the J call TRBJ1-5; the match to TRBD1 covers 7 bases. The CDR3 totals 15 residues. Trimming cost V 2 bases and J 4 bases; bases outside gene matches: 8. CDR1 is DFQATT, CDR2 SNEGSKA, per germline (reference sequence).

This clonotype was seen ten or more times. The rearrangement links TRBV6-2 or TRBV6-3 to TRBJ2-5; 10 nucleotides line up with TRBD2. Trimming at V came to 5 bases and at J to 3 bases, leaving 3 bases not matched to a gene. The CDR3 spans 14 residues. Per germline, CDR1 MNHEY and CDR2 SVGEGT. CDR3 in amino acids: CASSDLAGEETQYF. As DNA, the CDR3 is TGTGCCAGCAGTGACCTAGCGGGAGAAGAGACCCAGTACTTC.

The chain has TRBV7-3 and TRBJ2-3, with 10 bases that match TRBD1. Germline-derived CDR1 and CDR2 are SGHTA and FQGTGA. The junction had 2 bases not matched to a gene; V was cut back by 0 bases and J by 5 bases. This CDR3 is 15 amino acids long. Written as DNA, the CDR3 is TGTGCCAGCAGCTTAACGGGGACAGGGGTAGATACGCAGTATTTT. Encoded protein: CASSLTGTGVDTQYF.

This clonotype has just a few counts. The chain couples TRBV11-2 to TRBJ2-5; 7 bases line up with TRBD2. J was trimmed by 2 bases and V by 3 bases; bases with no gene match: 9. Looked up from germline, CDR1 is SGHAT and CDR2 is FQNNGV. This CDR3 is built from 16 residues. The CDR3 sequence: CASSLEIWGGQETQYF. DNA for the CDR3: TGTGCCAGCAGCTTGGAAATTTGGGGGGGACAAGAGACCCAGTACTTC.

The rearrangement joins TRBV20-1 to TRBJ2-1, with unresolved D. Germline V CDR1 and CDR2: DFQATT, SNEGSKA (reference sequence). Trimming took off 3 bases at V and 5 bases at J, with 11 bases between the two ends. This CDR3 comprises 13 residues. The CDR3, as DNA: TGCAGTGCTAGCCTCTCCCGGAACAATGAGCAGTTCTTC. Amino acids: CSASLSRNNEQFF.

The V gene is TRBV6-9, the J gene TRBJ1-4, with 9 bases that match TRBD1. Germline CDR1 MNHGY, CDR2 SVAAGI. The CDR3 covers 19 residues. Trimming removed 3 bases from V and 4 bases from J; junction bases left unmatched: 15. The CDR3 reads CASSYEVRGQGASNEKLFF. CDR3 DNA: TGTGCCAGCAGTTACGAGGTTCGGGGACAGGGTGCAAGTAATGAAAAACTGTTTTTT.

This clonotype appeared a few times. This CDR3 reads CASSPLGLAGRYQETQYF. Written as DNA, the CDR3 is TGTGCCAGCAGCCCGTTGGGGTTAGCAGGAAGGTACCAAGAGACCCAGTACTTC. J is TRBJ2-5 and V is TRBV9, with D unresolved. The length of the CDR3 is 18 residues. V lost 4 bases, J lost 0 bases, and 22 bases lay in between. Germline V gives CDR1 SGDLS, CDR2 YYNGEE.

In this sample, this clonotype turned up many times. This chain uses TRBV29-1 with TRBJ2-3; a weak D match, TRBD1 (5 bases). The germline V gene encodes CDR1 SQVTM and CDR2 ANQGSEA. The CDR3 spans 16 residues. Trimming pared 4 bases from V and 4 bases from J, leaving 21 bases between. The CDR3 protein is CSVAAMAGKGADTQYF. CDR3 in DNA: TGCAGCGTTGCTGCGATGGCAGGCAAAGGGGCAGATACGCAGTATTTT.

This clonotype appeared many times. The genes are TRBV3-1 and TRBJ1-1; tentatively, D is TRBD1 (5 bases). V lost 8 bases and J lost 1, with 14 bases in between. The CDR3 totals 14 residues. In germline, CDR1 is LGHDT, CDR2 YNNKEL (reference sequence). The CDR3: CASSPGPRNTEAFF. CDR3 bases: TGTGCCAGCTCTCCGGGACCGCGGAACACTGAAGCTTTCTTT. Complete variable domain (other parts from reference TRBV3-1 and TRBJ1-1): DTAVSQTPKYLVTQMGNDKSIKCEQNLGHDTMYWYKQDSKKFLKIMFSYNNKELIINETVPNRFSPKSPDKAHLNLHINSLELGDSAVYFCASSPGPRNTEAFFGQGTRLTVV.

This clonotype appeared many times. The chain links TRBV27 to TRBJ2-1; 7 nucleotides align to TRBD1. The CDR3 is 15 amino acids. V lost 5 bases and J lost 7; bases outside the gene matches: 11. Germline V gives CDR1 MNHEY, CDR2 SMNVEV (reference sequence). The CDR3 region has the DNA TGTGCCAGCAGTATGGACAGGTCCTACTGGAATGAGCAGTTCTTC. Translated: CASSMDRSYWNEQFF.

This clonotype occurred many times. The chain links TRBV5-1 to TRBJ2-7; TRBD1 is a possible D gene (5 bases). The CDR3 covers 14 residues. Per the germline V gene, CDR1 is SGHRS and CDR2 is YFSETQ. With 5 bases removed from V and 1 base from J, the gap between germline ends came to 13 bases. The CDR3 bases are TGCGCCAGCAGTCTCGGGCCAGGGTCCTACGAGCAGTACGTC. It yields the protein CASSLGPGSYEQYV.

In this sample, this clonotype turned up many times. This chain joins TRBV5-5 and TRBJ2-1; D gene uncertain. This CDR3 contains 11 residues. Germline CDR1 and CDR2: SGHKS and YYEKEE (reference sequence). Trimming took 2 bases from V and 8 from J, leaving 5 bases between them. CDR3 nucleotides: TGTGCCAGCAGCTTCTCCCATGAGCAGTTCTTC. Its translation: CASSFSHEQFF.